These T cell receptor beta chains were read from a single sample in a study of blood T cell repertoires in COVID-19. Clones were read by immunoSEQ multiplex PCR, and TCRdb kept only the in-frame ones, dropping some. The repertoire includes approximately 80,000 clones, approximately 78% of them detected once, and approximately 30% sits in the top ten. The material sequenced was peripheral blood. The receptor set was obtained from a human donor in a cohort sampled during active COVID-19. The CDR3 runs from the conserved cysteine through the conserved F or W. The D gene is left open where the match is weak. A row's size may be missing; if present it is once, few, many or a size class.

CASSATTGSGYEKLFF TGCGCCAGCAGCGCAACTACTGGGTCAGGGTACGAAAAACTGTTTTTT - TRBJ1-4 TRBV5-1 -
CASSEKQGPYGYTF TGTGCCAGCTCAGAAAAACAGGGGCCCTATGGCTACACCTTC TRBD1 TRBJ1-2 TRBV18 -
CAISSGGTYEQYF TGTGCCATCTCTAGCGGGGGGACCTACGAGCAGTACTTC TRBD2 TRBJ2-7 TRBV10-3 -
CASSERELNTGELFF TGTGCCAGCAGTGAGAGGGAGTTGAACACCGGGGAGCTGTTTTTT - TRBJ2-2 TRBV6-1 -
CASSIGTGEGKPQHF TGTGCCAGTAGTATCGGGACAGGGGAAGGGAAGCCCCAGCATTTT TRBD1 TRBJ1-5 TRBV19 once
CASRETGGLGGANVLTF TGTGCCAGCAGAGAAACAGGGGGCTTAGGTGGGGCCAACGTCCTGACTTTC TRBD1 TRBJ2-6 TRBV6-1 -
CASSVDSIDYGYTF TGCGCCAGCAGCGTTGACAGTATCGACTATGGCTACACCTTC - TRBJ1-2 TRBV5-1 -
CASSLGQGVSGYTF TGCGCCAGCAGCTTGGGACAGGGGGTGAGTGGCTACACCTTC TRBD1 TRBJ1-2 TRBV5-1 few
CASSYLDKNTEAFF TGTGCCAGCAGTTACCTGGACAAGAACACTGAAGCTTTCTTT - TRBJ1-1 TRBV6-5 -
CASSGPEAFF TGTGCCAGCAGTGGGCCTGAAGCTTTCTTT - TRBJ1-1 TRBV2 once
CASSFRYGYTF TGTGCCAGCAGTTTCCGTTATGGCTACACCTTC - TRBJ1-2 TRBV28 few
CASNPTGITDTQYF TGTGCCAGCAATCCGACAGGGATCACAGATACGCAGTATTTT TRBD1 TRBJ2-3 TRBV2 -
CASTKRGNEQFF TGTGCCAGCACTAAGAGAGGGAATGAGCAGTTCTTC - TRBJ2-1 TRBV12-3/TRBV12-4 -
CASSSGSLNTEAFF TGTGCCAGCAGTAGCGGGTCCCTTAACACTGAAGCTTTCTTT - TRBJ1-1 TRBV9 -
CASSIPGNTVEQYF TGTGCCAGTAGTATTCCGGGGAACACGGTCGAGCAGTACTTC - TRBJ2-7 TRBV19 -
CASSSYTSGGRYNEQFF TGTGCCAGCAGCTCCTATACTAGCGGGGGGCGGTACAATGAGCAGTTCTTC TRBD2 TRBJ2-1 TRBV7-9 -
CASSSGAGTLEQYF TGTGCCAGTAGTTCCGGGGCAGGGACTCTCGAGCAGTACTTC - TRBJ2-7 TRBV19 -
CASSLEQGPVEQYF TGTGCCAGCAGCTTAGAACAGGGGCCCGTCGAGCAGTACTTC TRBD1 TRBJ2-7 TRBV13 -
CASSEGNRDTYEQYF TGTGCCAGCAGTGAGGGGAACAGGGACACCTACGAGCAGTACTTC - TRBJ2-7 TRBV2 -
CAINRGGSGNTIYF TGTGCCATCAACAGGGGAGGCTCTGGAAACACCATATATTTT TRBD1 TRBJ1-3 TRBV10-3 -
CASSWDRDYEQYF TGCGCCAGCAGCTGGGACAGGGACTACGAGCAGTACTTC TRBD1 TRBJ2-7 TRBV5-1 -
CASTSGEGNYGYTF TGTGCCAGCACCTCCGGAGAGGGTAACTATGGCTACACCTTC - TRBJ1-2 TRBV7-2 -
CASSEIGTGGSAKNIQYF TGCGCCAGCAGTGAGATAGGGACAGGGGGCTCGGCCAAAAACATTCAGTACTTC TRBD1 TRBJ2-4 TRBV10-1 -
CASSLRLLGQPYGYTF TGTGCCAGCAGCTTAAGGCTACTGGGACAGCCCTATGGCTACACCTTC TRBD1 TRBJ1-2 TRBV7-8 -
CATSDPGQSTDTQYF TGTGCCACCAGTGATCCCGGACAGAGCACAGATACGCAGTATTTT - TRBJ2-3 TRBV24-1 -
CASSPRLAGGGETQYF TGTGCCAGCAGCCCCCGGCTAGCGGGGGGAGGGGAGACCCAGTACTTC TRBD2 TRBJ2-5 TRBV27 -
CASSEEPSQGQYF TGTGCCAGCAGTGAAGAGCCTAGTCAGGGCCAGTACTTC - TRBJ2-5 TRBV2 few
CASSLRGASTDTQYF TGCGCCAGCAGCCTCCGGGGGGCTAGCACAGATACGCAGTATTTT - TRBJ2-3 TRBV5-1 -
CASSESGGAYEQYF TGCGCCAGCAGTGAGTCAGGGGGCGCGTACGAGCAGTACTTC TRBD1 TRBJ2-7 TRBV10-1 once
CASTSGRHSGTEAFF TGTGCCAGCACCTCAGGGAGGCATTCGGGCACTGAAGCTTTCTTT - TRBJ1-1 TRBV7-3 -
CASSPPPDNSNEQFF TGTGCCAGCTCACCACCCCCCGACAACAGCAATGAGCAGTTCTTC - TRBJ2-1 TRBV18 -
CASSAQPPGPQGNEQFF TGTGCCAGCAGTGCCCAGCCACCGGGCCCTCAGGGAAATGAGCAGTTCTTC - TRBJ2-1 TRBV6-1 -
CSVDGGGHYGYTF TGCAGCGTTGATGGGGGAGGTCACTATGGCTACACCTTC - TRBJ1-2 TRBV29-1 -
CASSAVGQGLGTQYF TGTGCCAGCAGCGCCGTCGGACAGGGACTGGGCACGCAGTATTTT TRBD1 TRBJ2-3 TRBV11-2 -
CASSPTGGRGSPLHF TGTGCCAGCAGCCCCACCGGGGGACGCGGTTCACCCCTCCACTTT - TRBJ1-6 TRBV14 -
CASSSFGTGGAYNEQFF TGTGCCAGCAGCTCCTTCGGGACAGGGGGCGCCTACAATGAGCAGTTCTTC TRBD1 TRBJ2-1 TRBV7-9 -
CASSDPAGGTDTQYF TGCGCCAGCAGTGACCCAGCGGGGGGAACAGATACGCAGTATTTT TRBD2 TRBJ2-3 TRBV10-1 -
CAWSVGGTGAYSNQPQHF TGTGCCTGGAGTGTGGGGGGGACAGGGGCCTATAGCAATCAGCCCCAGCATTTT TRBD1 TRBJ1-5 TRBV30 -
CASSRIAGVGDTQYF TGTGCCAGCAGCCGTATAGCGGGGGTAGGGGATACGCAGTATTTT TRBD2 TRBJ2-3 TRBV7-3 once
CASSGDFTWYGYTF TGTGCCAGCAGCGGGGACTTTACCTGGTATGGCTACACCTTC - TRBJ1-2 TRBV6-5 -
CATSRDWGETQYF TGTGCCACCAGCAGAGACTGGGGCGAGACCCAGTACTTC - TRBJ2-5 TRBV15 few
CASSLVQGADTQYF TGTGCCAGCAGCTTGGTTCAGGGGGCAGATACGCAGTATTTT TRBD1 TRBJ2-3 TRBV5-4 -
CASSKRTGGNSPLHF TGTGCCAGCAGCAAAAGGACAGGGGGCAATTCACCCCTCCACTTT TRBD1 TRBJ1-6 TRBV9 once
CASSPTGVRQPQHF TGTGCCAGCAGTCCCACAGGGGTTCGGCAGCCCCAGCATTTT TRBD1 TRBJ1-5 TRBV28 -
CASSQLLLNTEAFF TGTGCCAGCAGCCAACTCCTACTGAACACTGAAGCTTTCTTT - TRBJ1-1 TRBV3-1/TRBV3-2 -